This TCR beta chain is from a study of Graves' ophthalmopathy and Graves' hyperthyroidism. Amplified TCR beta CDR3 regions were obtained using RNA transcripts as template. Investigators did first-round RT-PCR with HTBI primers, then second-round multiplex PCR. TCRdb reanalysed the multiplex PCR reads using MiXCR and keeps one entry per CDR3 protein. The data show about 1.2 million distinct CDR3 sequences, roughly 35% seen once. The germline gives CDR1 SQVTM, CDR2 ANQGSEA. The V gene lost 4 bases and the J gene lost 4 bases, with 11 bases spanning the gap. The CDR3 has 12 amino acids. As diagnostic evidence, clinical symptoms, serum thyroxine, TRAb, thyroid ultrasound and orbital computed tomography were relied upon.

The sequence derives from an adult man with Graves' hyperthyroidism. The rearrangement links TRBV29-1 to TRBJ2-7; a possible D gene is TRBD1 (5 bases). The sample taken for sequencing was peripheral blood or thyroid tissue (not recorded which). CDR3 sequence: CSVGTYAYEQYF. As DNA, the CDR3 is TGCAGCGTTGGGACATACGCGTACGAGCAGTACTTC.